This entry lists 5 T cell receptor beta chains sequenced from one sample in a study of T-cell reconstitution after alpha-beta-depleted transplantation in children. Preparation of the TCRbeta library involved a method that used unique molecular identifiers. TCRdb reanalysed the PCR reads using MiXCR and keeps one entry per CDR3 protein. In the table there are approximately 1,000,000 distinct CDR3 sequences, about 31% of which are singletons. This material consisted of PBMCs, mostly from graft donor cells, taken 360 days after TCRalphabeta/CD19-depleted stem cell transplant. Receptors were obtained from a boy under two years old who had a stem cell transplant for SCID, so the T cells may come from the graft donor.

CDR3 amino acids: CAIRRTSGGADTQYF. The DNA for the CDR3 is TGTGCCATCAGACGTACTAGCGGGGGGGCAGATACGCAGTATTTT. The chain joins TRBV10-3 to TRBJ2-3; TRBD2 aligns across 13 bases. CDR3 length: 15 residues. Germline V gives CDR1 ENHRY, CDR2 SYGVKD. The V and J ends lost 6 bases and 4 bases, in that order; junction bases with no gene match: 4.

This clonotype turned up a few times. The chain employs TRBV7-8 and TRBJ2-7, with D perhaps matching TRBD2 (5 bases). The germline gives CDR1 SGHVS, CDR2 FQNEAQ. CDR3 length: 14 residues. V gave up 6 bases and J gave up 3 bases, with 15 bases separating them. The CDR3 sequence: CASSPLSRGYEQYF. The CDR3 DNA reads TGTGCCAGCAGTCCCCTCAGTCGGGGCTACGAGCAGTACTTC.

In its sample, this clonotype was seen a few times. The gene calls are TRBV6-5 and TRBJ2-5; 7 nucleotides match TRBD2. The germline V gene encodes CDR1 MNHEY and CDR2 SVGAGI. The CDR3 contains 15 residues. J was trimmed by 4 bases and V by 0 bases; bases with no gene match: 5. CDR3 region: CASSYSGGGLETQYF. The CDR3 coding sequence is TGTGCCAGCAGTTACTCGGGCGGGGGTCTAGAGACCCAGTACTTC.

The chain is built from TRBV12-3 or TRBV12-4 and TRBJ2-1; D unresolved. This CDR3 spans 13 amino acids. The germline V and J ends were trimmed by 7 bases and 2 bases, with 9 bases remaining between them. The CDR3 nucleotides read TGTGCCAGCACCCCGGGTCCCTACAATGAGCAGTTCTTC. It is translated as CASTPGPYNEQFF.

This clonotype has a handful of counts. The chain joins TRBV15 to TRBJ1-3; D may be TRBD1 (6 bases). The germline CDR1 and CDR2 sequences are LNHNV and YYDKDF (reference sequence). The ends were cut back, 0 bases at V and 9 bases at J, with 18 bases in the middle. The length of the CDR3 is 16 residues. In DNA, the CDR3 is TGTGCCACCAGCAGAGATTGGGGTGCCAGGGGCGGCACCATATATTTT. Its translation: CATSRDWGARGGTIYF.